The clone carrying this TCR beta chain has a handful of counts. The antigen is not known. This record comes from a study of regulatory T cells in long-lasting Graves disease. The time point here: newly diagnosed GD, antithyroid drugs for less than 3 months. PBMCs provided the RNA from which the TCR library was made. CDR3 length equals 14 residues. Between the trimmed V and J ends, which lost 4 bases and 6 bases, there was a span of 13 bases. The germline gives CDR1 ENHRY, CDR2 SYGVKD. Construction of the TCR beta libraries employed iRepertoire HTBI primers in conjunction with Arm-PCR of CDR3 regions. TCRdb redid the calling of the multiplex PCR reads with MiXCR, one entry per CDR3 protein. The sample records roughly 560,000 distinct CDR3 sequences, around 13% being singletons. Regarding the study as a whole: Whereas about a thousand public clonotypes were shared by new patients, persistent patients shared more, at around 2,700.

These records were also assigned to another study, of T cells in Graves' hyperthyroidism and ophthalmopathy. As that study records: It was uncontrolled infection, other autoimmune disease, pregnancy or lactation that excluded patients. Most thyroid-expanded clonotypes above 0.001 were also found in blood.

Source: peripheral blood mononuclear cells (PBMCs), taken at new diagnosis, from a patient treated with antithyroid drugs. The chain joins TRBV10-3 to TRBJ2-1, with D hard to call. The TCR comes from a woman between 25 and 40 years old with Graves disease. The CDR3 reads CAISGGRWGNEQFF. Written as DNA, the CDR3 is TGTGCCATCAGTGGGGGTCGTTGGGGCAATGAGCAGTTCTTC.